This entry lists 21 T cell receptor beta chains sequenced from one sample in a study of T cell clonality in common variable immunodeficiency. Repertoires were generated with immunoSEQ multiplex PCR, while TCRdb's copy carries only in-frame clones and drops some. Observed in the sample are about 31,000 clones, none of them singletons. The sequenced material came from peripheral blood mononuclear cells. The receptors shown here come from a person aged 18 to 70 in good health.

This clone has at least ten counts. CDR3: CASSSRRGDYEQYF. Partial CDR3 DNA: TGTGCCAGCAGCTCTCGCAGGGGGGACTACGAG. V usage is TRBV5-6 and J usage is TRBJ2-7, with D perhaps TRBD1 (7 bases). The read gets to within 3 residues of the CDR3 end, and the germline J gene fills in the rest. Germline assignment: CDR1 SGHDT and CDR2 YYEEEE. Trimming stripped 3 bases from V and 3 bases from J, with 13 bases between. CDR3 length equals 14 residues.

This clone was recorded at least ten times. The CDR3 end is not reached by the read, which stops 3 residues before it; the germline J gene fills it in. This rearrangement joins TRBV10-1 to TRBJ2-2, with D hard to call. The V gene lost 6 bases and the J gene lost 3 bases, with 11 bases spanning the gap. CDR3 length: 14 amino acids. Germline V lookup: CDR1 WNHNN, CDR2 SYGVQD (reference sequence). The CDR3 is CASRLDSYTGELFF. The DNA read from the CDR3 is TGCGCCAGCAGGTTAGATTCATACACCGGGGAG.

This clone was seen at least ten times. The CDR3 is cut off 3 residues early in the read; its end comes from the germline J gene. The chain couples TRBV5-1 to TRBJ1-1; D is perhaps TRBD1 (5 bases). The V end lost 3 bases, the J end lost 0 bases, and 12 bases lay between the germline ends. This CDR3 region has 15 residues. Germline CDR1 is SGHRS and CDR2 is YFSETQ. This CDR3 is CASSYFQGMNTEAFF. The sequenced part of the CDR3 DNA is TGCGCCAGCAGCTATTTTCAGGGTATGAACACTGAA.

This clone was seen ten or more times. The read is 3 residues too short to cover the CDR3 end, so that end is filled in from the germline J gene. The chain links TRBV7-6 to TRBJ2-7; TRBD2 matches at 9 bases. With V trimmed by 2 bases and J by 2 bases, 7 bases remained unmatched. The germline CDR1 and CDR2 sequences are SGHVS and FNYEAQ. The CDR3 has 16 amino acids. The CDR3 DNA, read in part, is TGTGCCAGCAGCTTACAGTCTAGCGGGGCCACCTACGAG. Its translation: CASSLQSSGATYE. The entire CDR3 sequence reads CASSLQSSGATYEQYF.

This clone was recorded at least ten times. The CDR3 end lies 3 residues beyond the end of the read and is filled in from the germline J gene. The chain combines TRBV10-1 with TRBJ1-1; no reliable D call. V lost 3 bases to trimming and J lost 7 bases, with 15 bases between them. The CDR3 consists of 14 residues. Germline CDR1 WNHNN, CDR2 SYGVQD (reference sequence). CDR3 sequence reads: CASSDAGGGDEAFF. Partial CDR3 DNA: TGCGCCAGCAGTGACGCTGGTGGCGGCGATGAA.

At least ten counts were recorded for this clone. Read sequence stops 3 residues before the CDR3 end, and the germline J gene provides the missing end. The V call is TRBV10-3, the J call TRBJ2-2, with D possibly TRBD2 on 6 matching bases. The CDR3 has 15 residues. The V gene lost 3 bases and the J gene lost 3 bases, with 11 bases spanning the gap. Looked up from germline, CDR1 is ENHRY and CDR2 is SYGVKD. The CDR3 DNA, read in part, is TGTGCCATCAGTGACCCGACTAGGGACACCGGGGAG. Residues: CAISDPTRDTGE. The CDR3, in full, reads CAISDPTRDTGELFF.

This clone was found many times. The read stops 3 residues short of the end of the CDR3; the missing end is completed from the germline J gene. V and J are TRBV7-2 and TRBJ1-1, with D possibly matching TRBD1 (6 bases). This CDR3 is built from 13 residues. Germline V lookup: CDR1 SGHTA, CDR2 FQGNSA. The V end was cut by 5 bases, the J end by 7 bases, with 14 bases between. Partial CDR3 DNA: TGTGCCAGCAGCCCCCGGACAGCCGATGAA. Protein sequence: CASSPRTADE. The complete CDR3 sequence is CASSPRTADEAFF.

In its sample, this clone was seen many times. The CDR3 end falls 3 residues outside the read, so it is completed with the germline J gene. The V and J genes are TRBV29-1 and TRBJ2-3; 9 bases are a match to TRBD1. CDR1 SQVTM and CDR2 ANQGSEA come from the germline V gene. The CDR3 contains 15 residues. Unmatched junction bases numbered 7, after V lost 3 bases and J lost 3 bases. The covered CDR3 bases are TGCAGCGTTGACTCCGGACAGGGGTGGACAGATACG. It codes for CSVDSGQGWTDT. In full, the CDR3 reads CSVDSGQGWTDTQYF.

About this clone itself: The read falls 3 residues short of the CDR3 end, and the missing part is taken from the germline J gene. The chain has TRBV7-2 and TRBJ1-4; 8 nucleotides line up with TRBD1. Germline V gene data show CDR1 as SGHTA and CDR2 as FQGNSA. This CDR3 has 14 residues. The V gene end was trimmed by 5 bases and the J gene end by 10 bases; junction bases not matched to a gene: 9. CDR3 DNA (partial): TGTGCCAGCAGCCTGGACAGGGTGGTAGCAAAA. This sequence encodes CASSLDRVVAK. The whole CDR3 protein is CASSLDRVVAKLFF.

This clone was detected many times. The CDR3 goes on 3 residues after the read ends, and that part is filled in from the germline J gene. This chain joins TRBV5-1 and TRBJ2-7, with D possibly TRBD2 on 6 matching bases. Germline-derived CDR1 and CDR2 are SGHRS and YFSETQ. Trimming took off 0 bases at V and 2 bases at J, with 24 bases between the two ends. CDR3 length: 19 amino acids. The CDR3 DNA, read in part, is TGCGCCAGCAGCTTGGCACCCCCCTCTGGCGGGGTCGGAGCCTACGAG. Amino acid sequence: CASSLAPPSGGVGAYE. The CDR3 in its entirety is CASSLAPPSGGVGAYEQYF.

There are many counts of this clone. The read falls 3 residues short of the CDR3 end, and the missing part is taken from the germline J gene. The rearrangement uses TRBV20-1 and TRBJ2-3; D gene ambiguous. V was shortened by 0 bases and J by 2 bases, with 3 bases between the two germline ends. The CDR3 spans 12 residues. CDR1 DFQATT and CDR2 SNEGSKA come from the germline V gene (reference sequence). The CDR3 protein is CSARDNTDTQYF. The part of the CDR3 DNA that was read is TGCAGTGCTAGAGACAACACAGATACG.

This clone was picked up many times. The sequenced CDR3 bases are TGTGCCATCAGTGATTTCAGACAGGGTCAAAACTCCTACGAG. Translation gives CAISDFRQGQNSYE. The CDR3 reads in full as CAISDFRQGQNSYEQYF. This chain connects TRBV10-3 to TRBJ2-7; 7 bases map to TRBD1. The CDR3 end is not reached by the read, which stops 3 residues before it; the germline J gene fills it in. Per germline, CDR1 ENHRY and CDR2 SYGVKD. CDR3 length equals 17 residues. With 3 bases clipped from V and 0 bases from J, the junction kept 11 bases outside the gene matches.

At least ten counts were recorded for this clone. The read comes to an end 3 residues before the CDR3 does, leaving the germline J gene to fill in the end. The chain uses TRBV7-8 and TRBJ2-7; 10 bases match TRBD2. Germline CDR1 and CDR2: SGHVS and FQNEAQ. The trim removed 4 bases at V and 4 bases at J, leaving 4 bases unmatched. The length of the CDR3 is 14 residues. Partial CDR3 DNA: TGTGCCAGCAGCTCCGTAGCGGGAGGTTACGAG. Its protein is CASSSVAGGYE. The full CDR3 is CASSSVAGGYEQYF.

This clone was counted many times. Read coverage stops 3 residues before the CDR3 terminus; the germline J gene supplies the remainder. V gene TRBV20-1 combines with J gene TRBJ2-7; D may be TRBD1 (6 bases). The germline gives CDR1 DFQATT, CDR2 SNEGSKA (reference sequence). With 6 bases removed from V and 4 bases from J, the gap between germline ends came to 19 bases. This CDR3 spans 14 amino acids. The CDR3 loop reads CSAPRDIQGYEQYF. CDR3 bases read: TGCAGTGCCCCGAGGGATATTCAGGGGTACGAG.

This clone has a count of ten or more. The CDR3 DNA, read in part, is TGTGCCAGCAGTTATAGGCTAGCGGGGGCCTACAATGAG. Translating it yields CASSYRLAGAYNE. The whole CDR3 protein is CASSYRLAGAYNEQFF. The J gene is TRBJ2-1, the V gene TRBV6-2 or TRBV6-3, with TRBD2 matching over 10 bases. The read ends 3 residues early relative to the CDR3; the germline J gene fills the gap. Losses at the gene ends were 3 bases for V and 2 bases for J; bases not matched to a gene: 4. Per germline, CDR1 MNHEY and CDR2 SVGEGT. The CDR3 totals 16 residues.

This clone was counted ten times or more. The read terminates 3 residues ahead of where the CDR3 ends, so the germline J gene completes it. The chain recombines TRBV2 with TRBJ2-7, with TRBD1 matching over 10 bases. Losses at the gene ends were 6 bases for V and 5 bases for J; bases not matched to a gene: 7. From germline, CDR1 is SNHLY and CDR2 FYNNEI. There are 14 residues in the CDR3. Incomplete CDR3 DNA: TGTGCCAGCAGCCGACAGGGGGCGAGGAACGAG. Residues: CASSRQGARNE. The complete CDR3 protein is CASSRQGARNEQYF.

Ten or more counts support this clone. The CDR3 end falls 3 residues outside the read, so it is completed with the germline J gene. This sequence joins TRBV20-1 and TRBJ1-5, with D hard to call. The V end was cut by 3 bases, the J end by 5 bases, with 17 bases between. Germline V CDR1 and CDR2: DFQATT, SNEGSKA (reference sequence). The CDR3 is 15 residues long. CDR3 sequence: CSARADSNIDQPQHF. The sequenced part of the CDR3 DNA is TGCAGTGCTAGGGCCGATTCGAACATTGATCAGCCC.

This clone was seen ten or more times. The read ends 3 residues shy of where the CDR3 ends; the end is completed using the germline J gene. This rearrangement joins TRBV5-6 to TRBJ2-5; D ambiguous. V lost 0 bases, J lost 5 bases, and 11 bases lay in between. CDR1 SGHDT and CDR2 YYEEEE come from the germline V gene. The CDR3 is made up of 14 amino acids. CDR3 bases read: TGTGCCAGCAGCTTGGCCTCCACAGTCGAGACC. Translation: CASSLASTVET. The entire CDR3 reads CASSLASTVETQYF.

This clone was seen ten or more times. The CDR3 sequence is CASSSNRGLGYTF. The CDR3 DNA, read in part, is TGTGCCAGCAGTTCGAACAGGGGGCTTGGC. The chain couples TRBV28 to TRBJ1-2; 9 nucleotides line up with TRBD1. The read halts 3 residues ahead of the CDR3 end, with the missing end drawn from the germline J gene. This CDR3 has 13 amino acids. V shed 4 bases and J 7 bases; nucleotides not matched to a gene: 4. In germline, CDR1 is MDHEN, CDR2 SYDVKM.

This clone was seen more than once but under ten times. This likely stems from a read error, as it lies one base from a far larger clone. The CDR3 end is not reached by the read, which stops 3 residues before it; the germline J gene fills it in. The rearrangement uses TRBV7-2 and TRBJ2-7; a weak D match, TRBD1 (6 bases). The CDR3 totals 14 residues. From germline, CDR1 is SGHTA and CDR2 FQGNSA. The CDR3 sequence: CACSFDRTTYEQYF. The CDR3 bases that were read are TGTGCCTGCAGCTTTGACAGGACCACCTACGAG.

This clone was counted a few times. The sequenced fragment ends 3 residues before the CDR3 boundary, so the rest is inferred from the germline J gene. This chain uses TRBV7-2 with TRBJ1-2; a possible D gene is TRBD1 (6 bases). CDR3 length: 14 residues. From germline, CDR1 is SGHTA and CDR2 FQGNSA. The sequenced CDR3 bases are TGTGCCAGCAGCTTCAGGGGTAGCACAGATACC. Translation: CASSFRGSTDT. The whole CDR3 protein reads CASSFRGSTDTYTF. Together with reference TRBV7-2 and TRBJ1-2, the CDR3 gives the full variable domain: GAGVSQSPSNKVTEKGKDVELRCDPISGHTALYWYRQSLGQGLEFLIYFQGNSAPDKSGLPSDRFSAERTGGSVSTLTIQRTQQEDSAVYLCASSFRGSTDTYTFGSGTRLTVV.